The 10 T cell receptor beta chains given below trace back to one sample, sequenced in a study of regulatory T cells in long-lasting Graves disease. Both iRepertoire HTBI primers and Arm-PCR of CDR3 regions were used to build the TCR beta libraries. TCRdb called the multiplex PCR reads again in MiXCR, with one record for every CDR3 protein. The sample has about 540,000 distinct CDR3 sequences; roughly 14% are singletons. As for time point: newly diagnosed GD, antithyroid drugs for less than 3 months. RNA extracted from PBMCs served as the sequencing template. The same specimen was also included in a second study, on T cells in Graves' hyperthyroidism and ophthalmopathy.

Here the sequenced sample was peripheral blood mononuclear cells (PBMCs), taken at new diagnosis, from a patient treated with antithyroid drugs. The receptors were sampled from a man younger than 40 with Graves disease.

This clonotype has at least ten counts. The chain links TRBV2 to TRBJ2-5; 9 bases match TRBD1. The CDR3 length is 14 residues. Germline V lookup: CDR1 SNHLY, CDR2 FYNNEI. With 6 bases clipped from V and 9 bases from J, the junction kept 11 bases outside the gene matches. Written as DNA, the CDR3 is TGTGCCAGCAGAGCCGGGACAGGGTCTGGGGCCCAGTACTTC. Its translation: CASRAGTGSGAQYF.

This chain links TRBV7-9 with TRBJ2-2, with 11 bases identical to TRBD2. CDR1 and CDR2 from the germline V gene are SEHNR and FQNEAQ (reference sequence). The CDR3 consists of 16 residues. V dropped 2 bases and J dropped 5; count of bases not matched to a gene: 4. The CDR3 is CASSLLLAGDTGELFF. In nucleotides, the CDR3 is TGTGCCAGCAGCTTATTACTAGCGGGAGATACCGGGGAGCTGTTTTTT. The full variable domain, its missing parts supplied by reference TRBV7-9 and TRBJ2-2, is DTGVSQNPRHKITKRGQNVTFRCDPISEHNRLYWYRQTLGQGPEFLTYFQNEAQLEKSRLLSDRFSAERPKGSFSTLEIQRTEQGDSAMYLCASSLLLAGDTGELFFGEGSRLTVL.

The rearrangement joins TRBV12-3 or TRBV12-4 to TRBJ2-4, with TRBD2 matching over 7 bases. The J call may be incorrect, as the DNA end agrees better with TRBJ2-5. The CDR3 spans 21 residues. The CDR3 here is CASTPNHPNLLRGELRETQYF. Written as DNA, the CDR3 is TGTGCCAGCACCCCGAACCATCCAAATCTCCTCCGGGGGGAGTTAAGAGAGACCCAGTACTTC.

This clonotype was seen more than once but under ten times. Just one base apart from a much larger clone, this may be a read error. The genes are TRBV29-1 and TRBJ1-1; no definite D call. Trimming took off 6 bases at V and 0 bases at J, with 8 bases between the two ends. The CDR3 extends over 12 amino acids. Germline V gene lookup returns CDR1 SQVTM and CDR2 ANQGSEA. The CDR3 spells CSVTTVNTEAFF. CDR3 sequence (DNA): TGCAGCGTCACTACAGTGAACACTGAAGCTTTCTTT.

This clonotype was counted many times. This sequence joins TRBV27 and TRBJ2-7, with 8 bases identical to TRBD2. With 4 bases clipped from V and 2 bases from J, the junction kept 7 bases outside the gene matches. This CDR3 region has 15 residues. Germline V gene data show CDR1 as MNHEY and CDR2 as SMNVEV (reference sequence). The CDR3 DNA sequence: TGTGCCAGCAGTTCCCCATCAGCGGGAGCCTACGAGCAGTACTTC. Translating gives CASSSPSAGAYEQYF.

This clonotype came up many times. The chain combines TRBV3-1 with TRBJ2-3; D might be TRBD2 (6 bases). From germline, CDR1 is LGHDT and CDR2 YNNKEL (reference sequence). There are 13 residues in the CDR3. Deletions cut 2 bases from V and 5 bases from J, with 8 bases between. The CDR3 reads CASSQPEGDTQYF. The DNA for the CDR3 is TGTGCCAGCAGCCAACCGGAGGGAGATACGCAGTATTTT.

In this sample, this clonotype turned up many times. This rearrangement joins TRBV2 to TRBJ2-3; the match to TRBD2 covers 7 bases. CDR3 length: 14 amino acids. Unmatched junction bases numbered 4, after V lost 5 bases and J lost 2 bases. Germline lookup yields CDR1 SNHLY and CDR2 FYNNEI. The CDR3 loop reads CASSRTRDTDTQYF. CDR3 DNA sequence: TGTGCCAGCAGTAGGACTAGGGACACAGATACGCAGTATTTT.

This clonotype was detected a few times. This chain uses TRBV20-1 with TRBJ2-3; 12 nucleotides agree with TRBD2. Trimming removed 8 bases from V and 6 bases from J; junction bases left unmatched: 12. The CDR3 contains 15 residues. The germline V gene encodes CDR1 DFQATT and CDR2 SNEGSKA (reference sequence). The CDR3 DNA is TGCAGTTTCTGGAGACTAGCGGGAGCCCTGGATACGCAGTATTTT. This sequence encodes CSFWRLAGALDTQYF.

This clonotype was counted a few times. The chain recombines TRBV5-1 with TRBJ1-6, with 8 bases matching TRBD1. Germline CDR1 is SGHRS and CDR2 is YFSETQ. The CDR3 has 17 amino acids. V lost 0 bases, J lost 4 bases, and 6 bases stayed unmatched. In DNA form, the CDR3 reads TGCGCCAGCAGCTTGGAACTCCAGGGGGCGTATAATTCACCCCTCCACTTT. This sequence encodes CASSLELQGAYNSPLHF.

This clonotype was counted only a few times. The J gene is TRBJ1-6, the V gene TRBV3-1; 10 positions agree with TRBD1. This CDR3 region has 16 residues. Per germline, CDR1 LGHDT and CDR2 YNNKEL (reference sequence). V was clipped by 3 bases and J by 10 bases; unmatched bases: 9. This chain's CDR3 is CASSHSTTGGKSPLHF. CDR3 nucleotides: TGTGCCAGCAGCCATTCAACGACAGGGGGCAAATCACCCCTCCACTTT.